This entry concerns a single TCR beta chain. This sample is drawn from a study of blood T cell repertoires in COVID-19. The overall study: From T cells, B-cell-depleted T cells, or PBMCs came the material, which was cDNA or gDNA.

The protocol was immunoSEQ multiplex PCR, while the TCRdb copy is restricted to in-frame clones and leaves out a portion. The sample consists of 65,000 to 70,000 clones, approximately 86% of them appearing once. Trimming removed 6 bases from V and 8 bases from J; junction bases left unmatched: 3. This CDR3 region has 13 residues. The sequence came from a man between 35 and 55 years old with COVID-19, enrolled during active disease. The sequencing input was peripheral blood. The chain links TRBV12-3 or TRBV12-4 to TRBJ1-4, with 10 bases aligning to TRBD1. The CDR3 protein is CASRRQGAEKLFF. The CDR3 DNA sequence: TGTGCCAGCAGGAGACAGGGGGCAGAAAAACTGTTTTTT.